Below are 14 T cell receptor beta chains sequenced from a single sample in a study of T cells in Graves' hyperthyroidism and ophthalmopathy. Template material for amplifying TCR beta CDR3 regions consisted of RNA transcripts. The HTBI primer set drove a first-round RT-PCR of the TCR CDR3. A single record per CDR3 protein comes from TCRdb applying MiXCR to the multiplex PCR reads. The sample comprises some 510,000 distinct CDR3 sequences, just over 45% of which are singletons, and 8.2% rests with the top ten. The material sequenced was peripheral blood or thyroid tissue (not recorded which). The receptors stem from a woman between 18 and 29 years old with Graves' hyperthyroidism.

This clonotype was recorded many times. The chain recombines TRBV7-9 with TRBJ1-4; D gene ambiguous. The V and J ends lost 5 bases and 3 bases respectively, with 10 bases between them. The CDR3 sequence is 14 residues long. Germline V gene sequence: CDR1 SEHNR, CDR2 FQNEAQ (reference sequence). This chain's CDR3 is CASSLDWSNEKLFF. The CDR3 DNA reads as TGTGCCAGCAGCCTAGACTGGTCTAATGAAAAACTGTTTTTT.

The chain recombines TRBV29-1 with TRBJ2-7; D is uncertain. CDR3 size: 12 residues. Germline V gene lookup returns CDR1 SQVTM and CDR2 ANQGSEA. The germline V and J ends were trimmed by 5 bases and 2 bases, with 10 bases remaining between them. The CDR3 bases are TGCAGCGTTATAATAGGGACCTACGAGCAGTACTTC. It encodes CSVIIGTYEQYF.

This clonotype was detected a few times. The J gene is TRBJ1-4, the V gene TRBV12-3 or TRBV12-4, with D unresolved. V lost 2 bases, J lost 4 bases, and 5 bases lay in between. CDR3 size: 13 residues. In DNA form, the CDR3 reads TGTGCCAGCAGTTTATTGAATAATGAAAAACTGTTTTTT. This gives the protein CASSLLNNEKLFF.

The rearrangement uses TRBV7-9 and TRBJ1-1; 10 bases are shared with TRBD1. CDR1 is SEHNR, CDR2 FQNEAQ, per germline (reference sequence). V lost 5 bases to trimming and J lost 3 bases; unmatched junction nucleotides: 6. CDR3 length equals 15 residues. In DNA form, the CDR3 reads TGTGCCAGCAGCCCGCCGGGGACAGGGGACACTGAAGCTTTCTTT. This sequence encodes CASSPPGTGDTEAFF.

The chain is built from TRBV5-1 and TRBJ1-1; no firm D call. The germline V gene has CDR1 SGHRS and CDR2 YFSETQ. The CDR3 has 15 residues. V was shortened by 0 bases and J by 5 bases, with 14 bases between the two germline ends. CDR3 residues: CASSLVSSRETEAFF. CDR3 bases: TGCGCCAGCAGCTTGGTTTCCTCTCGTGAGACTGAAGCTTTCTTT.

This chain joins TRBV21-1 and TRBJ1-2. TRBV21-1 is a recognized pseudogene. The CDR3 runs to 13 residues. The CDR3 is CASSTHLGYGYTF. The CDR3 DNA is TGTGCCAGCAGCACGCACCTAGGGTATGGCTACACCTTC.

This clonotype has ten or more counts. CDR3: CASSRGDTQYF. The CDR3, as DNA: TGTGCCAGTTCAAGGGGAGATACGCAGTATTTT. V usage is TRBV5-6 and J usage is TRBJ2-3, with D possibly TRBD1 on 5 matching bases. V dropped 8 bases and J dropped 5 bases, with 9 bases sitting between them. Germline CDR1 SGHDT, CDR2 YYEEEE. CDR3 length: 11 residues.

On this clonotype itself: One end of the junction fails to match germline, which may point to a read error. The rearrangement links TRBV5-1 to TRBJ1-2; D unclear. This CDR3 has 14 residues. Germline loops: CDR1 SGHRS, CDR2 YFSETQ. The CDR3 here is CASSLQSSNYAYTF. DNA for the CDR3: TGCGCCAGCAGCTTACAGAGCTCTAACTATGCCTACACCTTC.

This clonotype was detected a few times. The chain is built from TRBV7-2 and TRBJ1-1; D not resolved. Germline CDR1 reads SGHTA; CDR2 reads FQGNSA. V was clipped by 1 base and J by 5 bases, with 14 bases between them. The CDR3 has 15 amino acids. Written as DNA, the CDR3 is TGTGCCAGCAGCTTAGATCGGATGTCGGTAACTGAAGCTTTCTTT. This sequence encodes CASSLDRMSVTEAFF.

This chain links TRBV6-5 with TRBJ2-7, with a tentative D call TRBD1 (6 bases). The CDR3 is 15 amino acids. V lost 4 bases to trimming and J lost 3 bases, with 16 bases between them. Germline lookup yields CDR1 MNHEY and CDR2 SVGAGI. CDR3 DNA sequence: TGTGCCAGCAGTTTATCAATGGGGGCTAACTACGAGCAGTACTTC. Its protein product is CASSLSMGANYEQYF.

This clonotype has a count of ten or more. The rearrangement joins TRBV2 to TRBJ2-2, with 8 nucleotides matching TRBD2. CDR3 length: 16 amino acids. The germline V gene encodes CDR1 SNHLY and CDR2 FYNNEI. J lost 0 bases, V lost 7 bases, and 7 bases had no gene match. CDR3 DNA: TGTGCCAGCACCGGCGAGGGACTAGCGAACACCGGGGAGCTGTTTTTT. This translates into CASTGEGLANTGELFF.

The chain combines TRBV7-2 with TRBJ1-2; D not resolved. CDR1 is SGHTA, CDR2 FQGNSA, per germline. V dropped 8 bases and J dropped 2 bases, with 15 bases sitting between them. The CDR3 consists of 14 residues. The CDR3 sequence is CASYRTSGNYGYTF. CDR3 DNA: TGTGCCAGCTACCGGACTAGCGGGAACTATGGCTACACCTTC.

In this sample, this clonotype turned up many times. The chain combines TRBV7-9 with TRBJ1-1, with D uncertain. CDR1 is SEHNR, CDR2 FQNEAQ, per germline (reference sequence). CDR3 length: 12 amino acids. Deletions cut 2 bases from V and 14 bases from J, with 15 bases between. DNA for the CDR3: TGTGCCAGCAGCTTAAATTGGGCAGGATCATTCTTT. It is translated as CASSLNWAGSFF.

CDR3 region: CASSPLTEETQYF. In DNA form, the CDR3 reads TGTGCCAGCAGTCCCCTGACCGAAGAGACCCAGTACTTC. J is TRBJ2-5 and V is TRBV9; D is unclear. This CDR3 is 13 amino acids long. Germline V CDR1 and CDR2: SGDLS, YYNGEE. The V end was cut by 5 bases, the J end by 3 bases, with 11 bases between.